This T cell receptor beta chain is from a study of cytomegalovirus exposure and HLA in healthy donors. A note on this clone: Its antigen is not identified.

The PCR used 60 Vbeta and 13 Jbeta primers. Produced via immunoSEQ multiplex PCR; TCRdb's table is partial and in-frame only. The sample has some 81,000 clones, about three quarters seen once. Findings of the study overall: Among TCR beta chains, those listed as cytomegalovirus-associated numbered approximately 150.

There are 14 residues in the CDR3. The V gene's germline CDR1 is GTSNPN and CDR2 SVGIG (reference sequence). V lost 3 bases and J lost 7; bases outside the gene matches: 4. Specimen: PBMCs. This clonotype was obtained from a woman in her thirties or forties in good health and CMV-seropositive. The chain employs TRBV30 and TRBJ1-4; 11 nucleotides agree with TRBD1. CDR3 amino acids: CAWRGQGAGEKLFF. Here the CDR3 DNA reads TGTGCCTGGAGAGGACAGGGGGCGGGTGAAAAACTGTTTTTT.